The T cell receptor beta chain described here comes from a study of blood T cell repertoires in COVID-19. The germline V gene encodes CDR1 ENHRY and CDR2 SYGVKD. Trimming pared 2 bases from V and 1 base from J, leaving 23 bases between. This CDR3 region has 19 residues. Profiling relied on immunoSEQ multiplex PCR, and the TCRdb table lists in-frame clones only, not all of them. The repertoire holds fewer than 250,000 clones, 65% to 90% seen once, with about 4.4% in the top ten. V and J are TRBV10-3 and TRBJ1-1; D is uncertain. Source material: peripheral blood. The origin of this receptor is a woman between 65 and 79 years old with acute or convalescent COVID-19. Written as DNA, the CDR3 is TGTGCCATCAGTGAGAATACTGTAAGGGTCGGGATGGCGAACACTGAAGCTTTCTTT. It is translated as CAISENTVRVGMANTEAFF.